This T cell receptor beta chain was sequenced in a study of molecular identifiers for immune sequencing clone quantification. This clonotype was observed a few times. Sorting recovered naive CD8 T cells on a CD8+CD4-CCR7+CD45RA+ profile. V gave up 6 bases and J gave up 3 bases, with 32 bases separating them. The germline V gene encodes CDR1 MNHNY and CDR2 SVGAGI (reference sequence). The CDR3 is 20 amino acids. TCRdb redid the calling of the PCR reads with MiXCR, one entry per CDR3 protein. The sample has about 510,000 distinct CDR3 sequences, around a fifth seen once. Sequenced: naive CD8+ T cells from blood, with Jurkat cell RNA spiked in. Documented subset: FACS-sorted CD8+CD4-CCR7+CD45RA+ naive T cells. This clonotype was sampled from a human donor in good health. Some libraries in this study had Jurkat cell RNA spiked in. This rearrangement joins TRBV6-6 to TRBJ1-2; maybe TRBD1 (6 bases). The CDR3 protein is CASSQLQGRLPVGVDYGYTF. CDR3 bases: TGTGCCAGCAGCCAGCTACAGGGTCGACTTCCCGTCGGAGTCGACTATGGCTACACCTTC.